Listed below are T cell receptor beta chains from one sample, sequenced in a study of T cell changes during pregnancy in multiple sclerosis. TCRdb's table, derived via immunoSEQ multiplex PCR, lists solely in-frame clones and lacks some. Of 15,000 to 20,000 clones in the sample, more than 70% were seen once. Sequences were derived from CD8+ T cells from peripheral blood mononuclear cells, sampled after pregnancy. Source of these receptors: a female donor with multiple sclerosis, enrolled in a pregnancy study. Each CDR3 is given without its conserved first and last residue.

v_gene: TRBV2; j_gene: TRBJ1-1; CDR3aa: ASSEGRIEAF
v_gene: TRBV11-2; j_gene: TRBJ2-1; CDR3aa: ASSLVRYNEQF
v_gene: TRBV28; j_gene: TRBJ1-4; CDR3aa: ASSLSTPGVGLF
v_gene: TRBV13; j_gene: TRBJ2-1; CDR3aa: ASSLTTGINEQF
v_gene: TRBV5-6; j_gene: TRBJ2-7; CDR3aa: ASSLWTSSYEQY
v_gene: TRBV7-8; j_gene: TRBJ1-5; CDR3aa: ASSVSGINNQPQH
v_gene: TRBV10-1; j_gene: TRBJ2-7; CDR3aa: ASFGRGASYEQY
v_gene: TRBV4-3; j_gene: TRBJ1-1; CDR3aa: ASSLSGWDYEAF
v_gene: TRBV27; j_gene: TRBJ2-7; CDR3aa: ASSLLGSGSGYEQY
v_gene: TRBV30; j_gene: TRBJ1-5; CDR3aa: AWSVETGINQPQH
v_gene: TRBV7-9; j_gene: TRBJ2-5; CDR3aa: ASSLGDLQETQY
v_gene: TRBV29-1; j_gene: TRBJ2-5; CDR3aa: SVVGYQREGTQTQY
v_gene: TRBV7-8; j_gene: TRBJ2-2; CDR3aa: ASSPRDTPNTGELF
v_gene: TRBV7-2; j_gene: TRBJ2-3; CDR3aa: ASSLAIAGGPGTDTQY
v_gene: TRBV25-1; j_gene: TRBJ1-2; CDR3aa: ASSHQGGYT
v_gene: TRBV18; j_gene: TRBJ2-3; CDR3aa: ASSPPSIPTDTQY
v_gene: TRBV10-2; j_gene: TRBJ2-7; CDR3aa: ASSDQGYEQY
v_gene: TRBV10-3; j_gene: TRBJ1-3; CDR3aa: AISEEWGQGNSGNTIY
v_gene: TRBV6-6; j_gene: TRBJ2-1; CDR3aa: ASSYGRSGGAYEQF
v_gene: TRBV19; j_gene: TRBJ2-2; CDR3aa: ASSIGLDYTGELF
v_gene: TRBV13; j_gene: TRBJ2-2; CDR3aa: ASSSRVPQNTGELF
v_gene: TRBV28; j_gene: TRBJ2-7; CDR3aa: ASSLVAVASSYEQY
v_gene: TRBV28; j_gene: TRBJ2-5; CDR3aa: ASSAQGGETQY
v_gene: TRBV7-8; j_gene: TRBJ1-1; CDR3aa: ASSLAAQGWPEAF
v_gene: TRBV27; j_gene: TRBJ1-2; CDR3aa: ASFGQAYGYT
v_gene: TRBV2; j_gene: TRBJ2-3; CDR3aa: ASILAGGRTDTQY
v_gene: TRBV6-6; j_gene: TRBJ2-3; CDR3aa: ASSYPTSGGQDTQY
v_gene: TRBV19; j_gene: TRBJ2-1; CDR3aa: ASVGGDVYNEQF
v_gene: TRBV4-2; j_gene: TRBJ2-6; CDR3aa: ASSQGTGSGANVLT
v_gene: TRBV7-9; j_gene: TRBJ2-7; CDR3aa: ASSSTLAGFYEQY
v_gene: TRBV28; j_gene: TRBJ2-5; CDR3aa: ASTPASQETQY
v_gene: TRBV4-3; j_gene: TRBJ1-3; CDR3aa: ASSQDDRGAGNTIY
v_gene: TRBV4-3; j_gene: TRBJ1-2; CDR3aa: ASSQDTGLYYGYT